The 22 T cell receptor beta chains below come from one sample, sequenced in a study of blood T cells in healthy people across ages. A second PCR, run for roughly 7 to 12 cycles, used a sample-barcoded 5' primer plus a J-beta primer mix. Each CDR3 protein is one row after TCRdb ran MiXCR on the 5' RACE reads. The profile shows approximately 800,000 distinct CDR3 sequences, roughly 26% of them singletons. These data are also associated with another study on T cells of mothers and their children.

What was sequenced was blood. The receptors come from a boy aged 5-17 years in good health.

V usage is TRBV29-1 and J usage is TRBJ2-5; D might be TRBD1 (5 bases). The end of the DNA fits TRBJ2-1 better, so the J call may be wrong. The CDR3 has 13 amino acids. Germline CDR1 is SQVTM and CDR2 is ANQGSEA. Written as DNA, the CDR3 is TGCAGCGTTGGGACAAGGCTACAATGGGAGCAGTTCTTC. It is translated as CSVGTRLQWEQFF.

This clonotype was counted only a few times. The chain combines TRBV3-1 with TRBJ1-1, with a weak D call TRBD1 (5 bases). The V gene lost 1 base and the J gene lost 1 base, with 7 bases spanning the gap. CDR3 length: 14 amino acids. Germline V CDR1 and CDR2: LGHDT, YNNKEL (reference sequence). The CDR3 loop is CASSQGGQNTEAFF. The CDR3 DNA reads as TGTGCCAGCAGCCAAGGAGGACAGAACACTGAAGCTTTCTTT.

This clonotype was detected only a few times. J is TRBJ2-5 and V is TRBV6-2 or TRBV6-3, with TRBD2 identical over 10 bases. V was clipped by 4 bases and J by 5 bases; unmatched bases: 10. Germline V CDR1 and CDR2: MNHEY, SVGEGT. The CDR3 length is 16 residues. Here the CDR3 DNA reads TGTGCCAGCAGTTTTGAAGCGGGGGGGCCAGGGGAGACCCAGTACTTC. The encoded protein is CASSFEAGGPGETQYF.

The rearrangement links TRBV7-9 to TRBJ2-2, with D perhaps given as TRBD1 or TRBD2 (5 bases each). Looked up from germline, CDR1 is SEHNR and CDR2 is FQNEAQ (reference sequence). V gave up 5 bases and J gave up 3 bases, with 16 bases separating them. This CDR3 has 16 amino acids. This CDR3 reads CASSLTDNGDTGELFF. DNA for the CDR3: TGTGCCAGCAGCCTGACAGACAACGGGGACACCGGGGAGCTGTTTTTT.

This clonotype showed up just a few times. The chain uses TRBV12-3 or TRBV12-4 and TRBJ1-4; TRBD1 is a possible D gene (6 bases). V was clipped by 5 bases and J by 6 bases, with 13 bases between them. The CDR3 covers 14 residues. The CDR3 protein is CASSMDSTYEKLFF. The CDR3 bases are TGTGCCAGCAGTATGGACAGTACTTATGAAAAACTGTTTTTT.

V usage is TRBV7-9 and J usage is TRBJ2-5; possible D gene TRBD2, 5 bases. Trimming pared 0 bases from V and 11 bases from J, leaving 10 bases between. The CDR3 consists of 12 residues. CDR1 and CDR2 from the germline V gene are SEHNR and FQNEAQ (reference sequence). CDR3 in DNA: TGTGCCAGCAGCTTAGCCGGGTGGGAGCAGTACTTC. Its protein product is CASSLAGWEQYF.

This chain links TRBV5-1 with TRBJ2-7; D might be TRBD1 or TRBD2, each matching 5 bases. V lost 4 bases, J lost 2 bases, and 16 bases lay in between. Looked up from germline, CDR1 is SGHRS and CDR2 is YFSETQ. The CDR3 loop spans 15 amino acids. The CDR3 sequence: CASSLSGDGTYEQYF. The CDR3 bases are TGCGCCAGCAGCCTGAGTGGGGACGGAACCTACGAGCAGTACTTC.

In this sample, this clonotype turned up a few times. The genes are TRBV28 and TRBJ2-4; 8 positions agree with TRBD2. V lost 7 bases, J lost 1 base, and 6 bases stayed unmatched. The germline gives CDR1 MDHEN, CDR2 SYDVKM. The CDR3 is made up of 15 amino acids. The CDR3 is CASTPGGGAKNIQYF. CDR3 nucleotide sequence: TGTGCCAGCACCCCGGGCGGGGGGGCCAAAAACATTCAGTACTTC.

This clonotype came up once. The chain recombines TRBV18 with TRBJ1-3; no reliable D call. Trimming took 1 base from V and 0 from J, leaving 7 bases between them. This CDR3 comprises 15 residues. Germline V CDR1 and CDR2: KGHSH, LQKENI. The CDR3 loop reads CASSPQVLSGNTIYF. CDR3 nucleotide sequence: TGTGCCAGCTCACCACAGGTCCTCTCTGGAAACACCATATATTTT.

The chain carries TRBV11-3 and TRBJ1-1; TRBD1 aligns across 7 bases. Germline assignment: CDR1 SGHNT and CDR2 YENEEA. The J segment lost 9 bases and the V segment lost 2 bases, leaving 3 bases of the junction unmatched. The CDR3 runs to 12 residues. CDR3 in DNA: TGTGCCAGCAGCTTACCGACAGGGAAAGCTTTCTTT. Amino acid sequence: CASSLPTGKAFF.

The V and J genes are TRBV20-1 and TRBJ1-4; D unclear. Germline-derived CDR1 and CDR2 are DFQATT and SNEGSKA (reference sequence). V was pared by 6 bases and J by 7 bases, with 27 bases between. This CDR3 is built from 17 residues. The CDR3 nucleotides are TGCAGTGCGAAGCGCCGGTTCATTTCGGGATACGGTGAAAAACTGTTTTTT. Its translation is CSAKRRFISGYGEKLFF.

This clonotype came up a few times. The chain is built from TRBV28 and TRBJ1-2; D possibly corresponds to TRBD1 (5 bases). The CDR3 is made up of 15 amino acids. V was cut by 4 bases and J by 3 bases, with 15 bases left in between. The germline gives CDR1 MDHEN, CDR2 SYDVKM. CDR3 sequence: CASSSQGSPYYGYTF. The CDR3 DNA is TGTGCCAGCAGTTCGCAGGGTTCCCCATACTATGGCTACACCTTC.

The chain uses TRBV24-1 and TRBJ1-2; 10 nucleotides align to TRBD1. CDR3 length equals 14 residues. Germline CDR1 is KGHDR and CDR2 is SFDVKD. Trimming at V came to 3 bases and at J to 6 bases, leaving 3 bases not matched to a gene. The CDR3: CATSDAGQGNGYTF. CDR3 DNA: TGTGCCACCAGTGATGCGGGACAGGGGAATGGCTACACCTTC.

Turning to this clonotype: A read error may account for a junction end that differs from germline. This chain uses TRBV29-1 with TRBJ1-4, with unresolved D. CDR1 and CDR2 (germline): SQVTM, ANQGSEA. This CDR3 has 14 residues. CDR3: CSAHLGITNEQLFF. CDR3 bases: TGCAGCGCCCATCTTGGGATAACTAATGAACAACTGTTTTTT. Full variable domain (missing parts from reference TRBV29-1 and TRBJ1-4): SAVISQKPSRDICQRGTSLTIQCQVDSQVTMMFWYRQQPGQSLTLIATANQGSEATYESGFVIDKFPISRPNLTFSTLTVSNMSPEDSSIYLCSAHLGITNEQLFFGSGTQLSVL.

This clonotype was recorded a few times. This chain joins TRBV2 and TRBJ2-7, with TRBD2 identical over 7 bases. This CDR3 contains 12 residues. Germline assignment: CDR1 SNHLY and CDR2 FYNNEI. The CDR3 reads CAGRGSSYEQYF. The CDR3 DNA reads TGTGCGGGGCGGGGGAGCTCCTACGAGCAGTACTTC.

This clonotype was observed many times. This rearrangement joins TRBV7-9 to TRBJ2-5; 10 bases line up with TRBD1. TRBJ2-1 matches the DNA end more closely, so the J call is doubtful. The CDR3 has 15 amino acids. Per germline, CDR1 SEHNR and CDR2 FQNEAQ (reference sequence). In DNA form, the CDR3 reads TGTGCCAGCAGCCTGGGACAGGGGAAAGACAATGAGCAGTTCTTC. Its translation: CASSLGQGKDNEQFF.

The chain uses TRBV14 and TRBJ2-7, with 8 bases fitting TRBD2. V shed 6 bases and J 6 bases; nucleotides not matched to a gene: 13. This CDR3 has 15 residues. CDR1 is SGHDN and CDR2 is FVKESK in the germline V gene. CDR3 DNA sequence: TGTGCCAGCAGGAAAACCGGGACTAGTACTCTCGAGCAGTACTTC. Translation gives CASRKTGTSTLEQYF.

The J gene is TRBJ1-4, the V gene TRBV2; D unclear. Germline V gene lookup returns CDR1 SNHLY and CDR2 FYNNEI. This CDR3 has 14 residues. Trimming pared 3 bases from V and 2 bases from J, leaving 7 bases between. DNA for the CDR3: TGTGCCAGCAGTGACGGGGTTACTAATGAAAAACTGTTTTTT. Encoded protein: CASSDGVTNEKLFF.

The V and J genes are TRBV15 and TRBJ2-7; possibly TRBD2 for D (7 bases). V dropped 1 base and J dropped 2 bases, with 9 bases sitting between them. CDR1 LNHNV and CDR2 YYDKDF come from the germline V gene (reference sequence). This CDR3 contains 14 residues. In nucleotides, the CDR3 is TGTGCCACCAGCAGAGTAGGGGGGGCCTACGAGCAGTACTTC. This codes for CATSRVGGAYEQYF.

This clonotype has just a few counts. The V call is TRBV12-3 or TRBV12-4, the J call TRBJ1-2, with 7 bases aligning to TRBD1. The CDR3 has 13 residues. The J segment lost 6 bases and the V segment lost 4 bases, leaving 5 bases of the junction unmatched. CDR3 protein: CASSSTGSHGYTF. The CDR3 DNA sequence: TGTGCCAGCAGTTCGACAGGGAGCCATGGCTACACCTTC.

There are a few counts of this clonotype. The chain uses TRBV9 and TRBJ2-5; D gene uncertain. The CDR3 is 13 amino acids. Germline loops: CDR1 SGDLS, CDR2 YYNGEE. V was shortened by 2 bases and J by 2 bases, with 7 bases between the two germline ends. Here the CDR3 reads CASSVNGQETQYF. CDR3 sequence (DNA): TGTGCCAGCAGCGTGAACGGTCAAGAGACCCAGTACTTC.

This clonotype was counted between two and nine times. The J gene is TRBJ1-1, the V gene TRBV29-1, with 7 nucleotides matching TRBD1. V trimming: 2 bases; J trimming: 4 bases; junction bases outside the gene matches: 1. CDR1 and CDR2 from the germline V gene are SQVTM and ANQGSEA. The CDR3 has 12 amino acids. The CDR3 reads CSVERDSTEAFF. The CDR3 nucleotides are TGCAGCGTTGAAAGGGACAGCACTGAAGCTTTCTTT.